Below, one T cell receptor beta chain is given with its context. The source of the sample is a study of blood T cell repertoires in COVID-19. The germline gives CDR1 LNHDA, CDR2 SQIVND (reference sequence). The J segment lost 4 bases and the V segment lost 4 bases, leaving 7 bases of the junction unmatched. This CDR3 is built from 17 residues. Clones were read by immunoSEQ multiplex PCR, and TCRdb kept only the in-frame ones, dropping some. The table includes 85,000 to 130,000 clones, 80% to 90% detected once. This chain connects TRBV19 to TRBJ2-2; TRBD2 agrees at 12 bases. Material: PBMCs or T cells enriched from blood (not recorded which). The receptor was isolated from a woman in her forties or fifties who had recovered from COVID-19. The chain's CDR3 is CASSTRTSGKATGELFF. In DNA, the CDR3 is TGTGCCAGTAGTACCAGGACTAGCGGGAAGGCCACCGGGGAGCTGTTTTTT.